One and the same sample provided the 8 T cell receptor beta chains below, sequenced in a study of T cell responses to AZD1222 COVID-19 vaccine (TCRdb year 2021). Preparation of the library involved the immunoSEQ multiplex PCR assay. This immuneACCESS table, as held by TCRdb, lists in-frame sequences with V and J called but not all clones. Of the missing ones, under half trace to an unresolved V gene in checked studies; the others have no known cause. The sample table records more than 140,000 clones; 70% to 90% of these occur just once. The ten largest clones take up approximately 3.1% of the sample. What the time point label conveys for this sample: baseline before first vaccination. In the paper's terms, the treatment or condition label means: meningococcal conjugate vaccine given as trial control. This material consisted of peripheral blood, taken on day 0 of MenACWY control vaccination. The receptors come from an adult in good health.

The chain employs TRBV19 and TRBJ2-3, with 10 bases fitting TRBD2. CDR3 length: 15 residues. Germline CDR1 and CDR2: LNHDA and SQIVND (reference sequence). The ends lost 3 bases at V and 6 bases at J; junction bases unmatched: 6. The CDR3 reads CASSMTAGGPDTQYF. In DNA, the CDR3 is TGTGCCAGTAGTATGACAGCGGGAGGGCCGGATACGCAGTATTTT.

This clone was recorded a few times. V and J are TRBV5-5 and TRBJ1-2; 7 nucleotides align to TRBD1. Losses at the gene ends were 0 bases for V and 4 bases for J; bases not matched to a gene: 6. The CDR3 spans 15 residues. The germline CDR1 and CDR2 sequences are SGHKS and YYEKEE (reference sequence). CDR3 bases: TGTGCCAGCAGCTTGGGGGTCGCAGGGGGCTATGGCTACACCTTC. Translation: CASSLGVAGGYGYTF.

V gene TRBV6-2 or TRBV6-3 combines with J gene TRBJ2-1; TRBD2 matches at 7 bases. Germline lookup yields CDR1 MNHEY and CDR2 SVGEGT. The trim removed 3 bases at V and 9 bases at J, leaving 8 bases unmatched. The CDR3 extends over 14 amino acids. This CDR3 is CASSYLGLSSEQFF. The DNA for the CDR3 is TGTGCCAGCAGTTATTTGGGACTATCAAGTGAGCAGTTCTTC.

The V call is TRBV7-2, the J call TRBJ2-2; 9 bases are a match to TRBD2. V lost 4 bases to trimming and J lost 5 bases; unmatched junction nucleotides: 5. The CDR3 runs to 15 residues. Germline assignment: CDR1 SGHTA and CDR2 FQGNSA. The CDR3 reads CASSWLTSGTGELFF. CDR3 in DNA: TGTGCCAGCAGCTGGCTCACTAGCGGGACCGGGGAGCTGTTTTTT.

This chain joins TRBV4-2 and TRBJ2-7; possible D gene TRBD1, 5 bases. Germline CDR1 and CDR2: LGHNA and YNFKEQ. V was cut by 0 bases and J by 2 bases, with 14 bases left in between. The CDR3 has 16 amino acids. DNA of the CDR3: TGTGCCAGCAGCCAAGATATACTGAGGACAACCTACGAGCAGTACTTC. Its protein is CASSQDILRTTYEQYF.

This CDR3 reads CASSPGQGRVGQETQYF. Written as DNA, the CDR3 is TGTGCCAGCTCACCGGGACAGGGGAGGGTCGGGCAAGAGACCCAGTACTTC. V usage is TRBV18 and J usage is TRBJ2-5, with 10 bases that match TRBD1. The CDR3 sequence is 17 residues long. The V segment lost 3 bases and the J segment 2 bases; nucleotides outside the gene matches: 9. CDR1 KGHSH and CDR2 LQKENI come from the germline V gene. Full variable domain (remainder filled in from reference TRBV18 and TRBJ2-5): NAGVMQNPRHLVRRRGQEARLRCSPMKGHSHVYWYRQLPEEGLKFMVYLQKENIIDESGMPKERFSAEFPKEGPSILRIQQVVRGDSAAYFCASSPGQGRVGQETQYFGPGTRLLVL.

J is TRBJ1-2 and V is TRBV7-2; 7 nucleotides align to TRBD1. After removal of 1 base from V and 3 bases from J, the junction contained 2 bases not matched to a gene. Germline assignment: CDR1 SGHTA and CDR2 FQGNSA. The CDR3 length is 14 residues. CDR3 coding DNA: TGTGCCAGCAGCTTAGAGACAGGGCACTATGGCTACACCTTC. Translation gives CASSLETGHYGYTF.

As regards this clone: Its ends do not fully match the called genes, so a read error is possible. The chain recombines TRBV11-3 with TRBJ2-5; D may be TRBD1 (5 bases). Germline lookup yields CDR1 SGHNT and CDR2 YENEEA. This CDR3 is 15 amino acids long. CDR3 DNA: TGTGCCAGCAGCTTAGGGGGCGTAGACCAAGAGGCCCAGTACTTC. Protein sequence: CASSLGGVDQEAQYF.